A selection of T cell receptor beta chains follows, all from one sample in a study of T cells in Graves' hyperthyroidism and ophthalmopathy. TCRdb fed the multiplex PCR reads into MiXCR, producing one record per CDR3 protein. The profile shows approximately 600,000 distinct CDR3 sequences, more than 20% of them singletons. The sample consisted of blood. All receptors come from a man aged 25-40 years with Graves' ophthalmopathy. Both conserved end residues are part of each CDR3.

J | V | CDR3
TRBJ2-7 | TRBV27 | CASSSGLAFRYEQYF
TRBJ2-2 | TRBV7-3 | CASSRDRSTGELFF
TRBJ1-1 | TRBV2 | CASSETPGSNTEAFF
TRBJ1-2 | TRBV30 | CAWRPGPNYGYTF
TRBJ2-6 | TRBV12-3/TRBV12-4 | CASSPSGRVPSGANVLTF
TRBJ2-1 | TRBV19 | CASRASGNYNEQFF
TRBJ2-1 | TRBV19 | CASSKLAAPVNEQFF
TRBJ1-6 | TRBV20-1 | CSAREDHRSSYNSPLHF
TRBJ2-1 | TRBV27 | CASSPVGTGVHEQFF
TRBJ2-1 | TRBV19 | CASSIKGVGQQFF
TRBJ2-3 | TRBV4-1 | CASSPQGRGRLGFTDTQYF
TRBJ2-7 | TRBV12-3/TRBV12-4 | CASRENGQAAYEQYF
TRBJ2-2 | TRBV6-1 | CASRGTSGNTGELFF
TRBJ2-2 | TRBV20-1 | CSATPDALTPGELFF
TRBJ2-3 | TRBV6-1 | CASMLGLAGTDTQYF
TRBJ2-7 | TRBV11-2 | CASRLAGVSYEQYF
TRBJ1-1 | TRBV20-1 | CSAPRWLGSGNTEAFF
TRBJ2-7 | TRBV13 | CASSVGLAGDEQYF
TRBJ2-6 | TRBV5-1 | CASSLEGTGANVLTF
TRBJ2-5 | TRBV6-1 | CASSAGTGSQETQYF
TRBJ2-2 | TRBV3-1 | CASSQFTTGELFF
TRBJ2-3 | TRBV20-1 | CSPLGSAKRTDTQYF
TRBJ1-5 | TRBV10-2 | CASSDNQGLGNQPQHF
TRBJ2-1 | TRBV10-2 | CASSVESSGLNNEQFF
TRBJ2-1 | TRBV11-2 | CASTTQGNEQFF
TRBJ2-6 | TRBV7-9 | CASSSGTAPLSSGANVLTF
TRBJ2-7 | TRBV3-1 | CASSRGLAGAHEQYF
TRBJ1-1 | TRBV12-3/TRBV12-4 | CASRPSTVNTEAFF
TRBJ1-2 | TRBV3-1 | CASSQDQGNYGYTF
TRBJ2-7 | TRBV30 | CAWIQADEQYF
TRBJ1-1 | TRBV7-2 | CASSFLSRGNTEAFF
TRBJ1-4 | TRBV6-1 | CASSPCGTTNEKLFF
TRBJ2-1 | TRBV2 | CASRTSGLNNEQFF
TRBJ1-5 | TRBV28 | CASLQGTYSNQPQHF
TRBJ2-1 | TRBV11-2 | CASSFGGRAGGEQFF
TRBJ1-1 | TRBV15 | CATSRPDTANTEAFF
TRBJ1-5 | TRBV28 | CASSLLRRENQPQHF
TRBJ2-7 | TRBV27 | CASSFLASYEQYF
TRBJ2-5 | TRBV5-5 | CASSAGVQETQYF
TRBJ2-1 | TRBV6-2/TRBV6-3 | CASTDLAHEQFF
TRBJ2-1 | TRBV7-9 | CASSLGVLAGGGTYNEQFF
TRBJ2-7 | TRBV3-1 | CASSQTIRSEQYF